This TCR beta chain was found in a study of T cell responses to AZD1222 COVID-19 vaccine. The junction had 5 bases not matched to a gene; V was cut back by 5 bases and J by 1 base. Looked up from germline, CDR1 is SEHNR and CDR2 is FQNEAQ (reference sequence). This CDR3 spans 15 amino acids. Data came from immunoSEQ multiplex PCR; TCRdb stores just in-frame clones and leaves some out. The sample shows 150,000 to 200,000 clones, 87% of them seen only once. The chain employs TRBV7-9 and TRBJ1-1; 9 nucleotides line up with TRBD1. The sequencing used peripheral blood, collected on day 0 of MenACWY control vaccination. The receptor comes from an adult in good health. The CDR3: CASSPGQGPNTEAFF. In DNA form, the CDR3 reads TGTGCCAGCAGCCCCGGACAGGGGCCGAACACTGAAGCTTTCTTT.